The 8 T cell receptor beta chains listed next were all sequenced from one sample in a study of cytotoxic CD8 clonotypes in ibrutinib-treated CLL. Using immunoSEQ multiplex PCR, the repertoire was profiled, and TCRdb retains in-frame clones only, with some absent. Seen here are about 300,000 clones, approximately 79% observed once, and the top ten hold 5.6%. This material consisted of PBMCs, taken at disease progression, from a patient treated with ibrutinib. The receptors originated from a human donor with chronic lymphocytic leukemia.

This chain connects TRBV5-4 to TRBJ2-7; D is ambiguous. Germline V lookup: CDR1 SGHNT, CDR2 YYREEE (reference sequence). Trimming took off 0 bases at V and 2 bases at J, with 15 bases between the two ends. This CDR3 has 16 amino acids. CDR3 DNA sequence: TGTGCCAGCAGCTTGGACGCCAGTTCCTATCCCTACGAGCAGTACTTC. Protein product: CASSLDASSYPYEQYF.

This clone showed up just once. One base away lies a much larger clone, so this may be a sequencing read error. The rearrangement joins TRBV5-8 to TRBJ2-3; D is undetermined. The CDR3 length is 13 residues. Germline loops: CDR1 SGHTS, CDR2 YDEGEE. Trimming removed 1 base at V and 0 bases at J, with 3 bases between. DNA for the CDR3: TGTGCCAGCAGCTTGACGAGCACAGATACGCAGTATTTT. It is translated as CASSLTSTDTQYF.

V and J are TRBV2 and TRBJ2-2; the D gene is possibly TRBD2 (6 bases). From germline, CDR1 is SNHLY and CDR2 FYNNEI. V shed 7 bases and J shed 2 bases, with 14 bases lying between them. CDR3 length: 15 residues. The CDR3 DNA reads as TGTGCCAGCAACGCCGGGACTTTAAACACCGGGGAGCTGTTTTTT. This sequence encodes CASNAGTLNTGELFF. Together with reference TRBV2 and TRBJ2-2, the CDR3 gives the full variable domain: EPEVTQTPSHQVTQMGQEVILRCVPISNHLYFYWYRQILGQKVEFLVSFYNNEISEKSEIFDDQFSVERPDGSNFTLKIRSTKLEDSAMYFCASNAGTLNTGELFFGEGSRLTVL.

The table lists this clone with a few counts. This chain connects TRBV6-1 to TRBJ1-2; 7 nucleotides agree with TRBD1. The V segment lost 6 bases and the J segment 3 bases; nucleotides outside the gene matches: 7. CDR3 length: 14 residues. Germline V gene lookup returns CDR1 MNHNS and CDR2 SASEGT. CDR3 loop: CASRGWDRYYGYTF. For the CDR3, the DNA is TGTGCCAGCAGGGGTTGGGACAGATACTATGGCTACACCTTC.

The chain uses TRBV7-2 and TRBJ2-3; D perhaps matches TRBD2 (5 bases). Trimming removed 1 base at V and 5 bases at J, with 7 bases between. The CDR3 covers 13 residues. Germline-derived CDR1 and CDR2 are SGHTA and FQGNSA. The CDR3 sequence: CASSLDAGDTQYF. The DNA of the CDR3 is TGTGCCAGCAGCTTAGATGCGGGAGATACGCAGTATTTT.

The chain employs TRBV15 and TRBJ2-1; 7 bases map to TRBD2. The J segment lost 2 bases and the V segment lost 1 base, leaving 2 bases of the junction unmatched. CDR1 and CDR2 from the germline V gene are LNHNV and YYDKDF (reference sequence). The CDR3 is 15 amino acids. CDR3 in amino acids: CATSRGLAPYNEQFF. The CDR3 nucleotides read TGTGCCACCAGCAGAGGACTAGCCCCCTACAATGAGCAGTTCTTC.

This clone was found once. The CDR3 sequence: CASSELGATYEQYF. The CDR3 DNA reads TGTGCCAGCAGTGAACTTGGGGCCACCTACGAGCAGTACTTC. The J gene is TRBJ2-7, the V gene TRBV6-1, with D maybe TRBD1 (5 bases). Deletions cut 2 bases from V and 2 bases from J, with 10 bases between. This CDR3 region has 14 residues. The germline V gene encodes CDR1 MNHNS and CDR2 SASEGT.

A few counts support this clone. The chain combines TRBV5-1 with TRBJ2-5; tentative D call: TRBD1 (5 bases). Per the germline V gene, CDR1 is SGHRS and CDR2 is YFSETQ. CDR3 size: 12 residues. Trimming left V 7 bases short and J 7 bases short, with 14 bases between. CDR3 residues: CASGNQRGTQYF. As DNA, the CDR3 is TGCGCCAGCGGCAACCAAAGGGGGACCCAGTACTTC.